The rows below give T cell receptor beta chains drawn from one sample of a study of shared clonotypes between healthy human individuals. The method was immunoSEQ multiplex PCR; TCRdb's version includes in-frame clones alone and lacks a portion of them. The sample yields some 2 million clones, roughly 94% seen once. The specimen sequenced was naive CD8+ T cells sorted from blood. These receptors were collected from a man younger than 35 in good health. The CDR3 runs from the conserved cysteine through the conserved F or W. D genes are given only for firm matches.

j_call v_call d_call cdr3_length cdr3_aa
TRBJ1-1 TRBV30 NA 14 CAWGTPYVNTEAFF
TRBJ2-1 TRBV19 TRBD2 15 CASSIISGSLGEQFF
TRBJ2-5 TRBV29-1 TRBD1 16 CSVEEGGQGWGETQYF
TRBJ2-1 TRBV7-6 NA 14 CASSLVAGWNEQFF
TRBJ2-2 TRBV19 TRBD2 18 CASRTRLAGGRGTGELFF
TRBJ1-1 TRBV9 NA 14 CASSAEGEDTEAFF
TRBJ2-7 TRBV6-5 NA 13 CASSWGRNYEQYF
TRBJ1-1 TRBV9 NA 13 CASSVGFATEAFF
TRBJ2-3 TRBV6-6 NA 13 CASSMGRTDTQYF
TRBJ2-1 TRBV5-8 TRBD1 13 CASRTGMLDEQFF
TRBJ1-4 TRBV6-1 NA 17 CASSEKGRAGRDEKLFF
TRBJ2-3 TRBV4-1 TRBD2 14 CASKKAAGEDTQYF
TRBJ2-1 TRBV7-7 TRBD1 16 CASSPRQGVLKNEQFF
TRBJ2-7 TRBV18 TRBD1 15 CASSPSGTGTYEQYF
TRBJ2-7 TRBV5-4 NA 13 CASSPDGGGEQYF
TRBJ2-4 TRBV7-2 NA 16 CASSGGQELVKNIQYF